This entry lists 32 T cell receptor beta chains sequenced from one sample in a study of T cell responses to AZD1222 COVID-19 vaccine (dated by TCRdb to 2020 to 2023). The library was generated by the immunoSEQ multiplex PCR assay. TCRdb limited this immuneACCESS table to in-frame rearrangements with V and J called. A share of clones is missing; checked studies link under half to unresolved V genes, and the rest is unexplained. The sample profile shows roughly 110,000 clones; approximately 88% of them were found once. The ten most abundant clones make up roughly 6.5% of the sample. The meaning of the sample's time point label: baseline before first vaccination. The sequenced sample was peripheral blood, obtained on day 0 of AZD1222 vaccination. The receptor set was obtained from an adult in good health.

The chain joins TRBV19 to TRBJ1-2; TRBD1 aligns across 7 bases. CDR3 size: 15 residues. Germline CDR1 LNHDA, CDR2 SQIVND (reference sequence). V was pared by 3 bases and J by 0 bases, with 4 bases of the junction left unmatched. The DNA of the CDR3 is TGTGCCAGTAGTATGCCCACAGGGGCTAACTATGGCTACACCTTC. This encodes CASSMPTGANYGYTF.

The gene calls are TRBV6-2 or TRBV6-3 and TRBJ2-2; 7 nucleotides agree with TRBD1. Germline V lookup: CDR1 MNHEY, CDR2 SVGEGT. The length of the CDR3 is 16 residues. V was pared by 0 bases and J by 4 bases, with 5 bases of the junction left unmatched. This CDR3 reads CASSYSGDRTTGELFF. In nucleotides, the CDR3 is TGTGCCAGCAGTTACTCCGGGGACAGAACCACCGGGGAGCTGTTTTTT.

J is TRBJ2-1 and V is TRBV24-1; 7 bases agree with TRBD2. V was clipped by 0 bases and J by 13 bases; unmatched bases: 14. The germline CDR1 and CDR2 sequences are KGHDR and SFDVKD. The CDR3 runs to 16 residues. Here the CDR3 DNA reads TGTGCCACCAGTGATTTGACCAACTTAGCGGGCGGTAGACAGTTCTTC. Translation gives CATSDLTNLAGGRQFF.

This chain uses TRBV5-4 with TRBJ2-7; no clear D gene. The germline V and J ends were trimmed by 1 base and 5 bases, with 4 bases remaining between them. This CDR3 contains 11 residues. Per germline, CDR1 SGHNT and CDR2 YYREEE (reference sequence). The DNA for the CDR3 is TGTGCCAGCAGCTTGTCGGACGAGCAGTACTTC. It specifies CASSLSDEQYF.

The chain has TRBV2 and TRBJ2-2; 7 bases fit TRBD2. The V and J ends lost 2 bases and 2 bases, in that order; junction bases with no gene match: 2. Per germline, CDR1 SNHLY and CDR2 FYNNEI. This CDR3 comprises 15 residues. The chain's CDR3 is CASSEKRDNTGELFF. CDR3 in DNA: TGTGCCAGCAGTGAAAAGCGGGACAACACCGGGGAGCTGTTTTTT.

This clone has only one observation. The chain joins TRBV7-9 to TRBJ1-6; the D gene is possibly TRBD1 (5 bases). The CDR3 sequence is 13 residues long. V lost 7 bases, J lost 10 bases, and 14 bases lay in between. Germline CDR1 SEHNR, CDR2 FQNEAQ (reference sequence). The CDR3 loop reads CASTGTRDSPLHF. The CDR3 DNA is TGTGCCAGCACCGGGACGAGGGACTCACCCCTCCACTTT.

A single count supports this clone. The chain employs TRBV5-4 and TRBJ2-7, with 7 positions matching TRBD1. CDR3 length equals 13 residues. V lost 4 bases, J lost 5 bases, and 6 bases stayed unmatched. CDR1 SGHNT and CDR2 YYREEE come from the germline V gene (reference sequence). CDR3: CASSLKTGHEQYF. The CDR3 DNA reads TGTGCCAGCAGCCTAAAGACAGGGCACGAGCAGTACTTC.

V is TRBV5-6 and J is TRBJ1-2, with 7 nucleotides matching TRBD1. CDR1 SGHDT and CDR2 YYEEEE come from the germline V gene. This CDR3 is built from 13 residues. V dropped 6 bases and J dropped 2; count of bases not matched to a gene: 4. DNA for the CDR3: TGTGCCAGCACTCAGGGGGTGAACTATGGCTACACCTTC. Its translation: CASTQGVNYGYTF.

This clone was detected once. The J gene is TRBJ2-1, the V gene TRBV4-3; TRBD2 might be the D (5 bases). This CDR3 is 22 amino acids long. V dropped 1 base and J dropped 0 bases, with 28 bases sitting between them. Germline-derived CDR1 and CDR2 are LGHNA and YSLEER. CDR3 nucleotide sequence: TGCGCCAGCAGCCAAGTCAATTGGTATCAGCGGAGGCCCCACGGCTCCTACAATGAGCAGTTCTTC. Its translation: CASSQVNWYQRRPHGSYNEQFF.

The V call is TRBV7-3, the J call TRBJ2-1; the D gene could be TRBD1 or TRBD2 (5 bases each). The CDR3 covers 15 residues. Trimming took off 2 bases at V and 6 bases at J, with 14 bases between the two ends. CDR1 is SGHTA, CDR2 FQGTGA, per germline. CDR3 DNA: TGTGCCAGCAGCTTATCGGGACGGTGGGGCAATGAGCAGTTCTTC. This codes for CASSLSGRWGNEQFF. The variable domain in full, completed from reference TRBV7-3 and TRBJ2-1, reads GAGVSQTPSNKVTEKGKYVELRCDPISGHTALYWYRQSLGQGPEFLIYFQGTGAADDSGLPNDRFFAVRPEGSVSTLKIQRTERGDSAVYLCASSLSGRWGNEQFFGPGTRLTVL.

The rearrangement links TRBV14 to TRBJ2-7; D is undetermined. Germline V gene data show CDR1 as SGHDN and CDR2 as FVKESK. This CDR3 contains 12 residues. Trimming cost V 0 bases and J 11 bases, with 11 bases left between them. The CDR3 spells CASSQDGRLEYF. The DNA of the CDR3 is TGTGCCAGCAGCCAAGATGGAAGGCTGGAGTACTTC.

The chain couples TRBV5-1 to TRBJ1-2; no reliable D call. The germline V gene has CDR1 SGHRS and CDR2 YFSETQ. CDR3 length equals 13 residues. Trimming shortened V by 0 bases and J by 8 bases, and 11 bases separated the two germline ends. The CDR3 spells CASSLASGIGYTF. In nucleotides, the CDR3 is TGCGCCAGCAGCTTGGCCAGTGGAATCGGCTACACCTTC.

The chain recombines TRBV30 with TRBJ2-7; D ambiguous. Per germline, CDR1 GTSNPN and CDR2 SVGIG (reference sequence). The length of the CDR3 is 11 residues. V was cut by 8 bases and J by 0 bases, with 8 bases left in between. CDR3 protein: CAHGSSYEQYF. The CDR3, as DNA: TGTGCCCACGGCAGCTCCTACGAGCAGTACTTC.

This chain links TRBV18 with TRBJ2-7; possible D gene TRBD2, 6 bases. V was shortened by 0 bases and J by 9 bases, with 18 bases between the two germline ends. The CDR3 sequence is 15 residues long. Germline CDR1 is KGHSH and CDR2 is LQKENI. CDR3 amino acids: CASSPPTSPLRGQYF. CDR3 coding DNA: TGTGCCAGCTCACCACCTACTAGCCCATTACGGGGGCAGTACTTC.

This chain connects TRBV27 to TRBJ2-7, with D hard to call. The length of the CDR3 is 9 residues. Germline V CDR1 and CDR2: MNHEY, SMNVEV (reference sequence). Trimming stripped 10 bases from V and 4 bases from J, with 5 bases between. The CDR3 DNA follows: TGTGCCAACAAATACGAGCAGTACTTC. It encodes CANKYEQYF.

The chain employs TRBV30 and TRBJ1-5; TRBD1 aligns across 9 bases. Germline V lookup: CDR1 GTSNPN, CDR2 SVGIG (reference sequence). CDR3 length: 15 amino acids. With 6 bases clipped from V and 3 bases from J, the junction kept 9 bases outside the gene matches. The CDR3 loop reads CACPHGDRDNQPQHF. The CDR3 DNA follows: TGTGCCTGCCCACATGGGGACAGGGACAATCAGCCCCAGCATTTT. The whole variable domain, filled in from reference TRBV30 and TRBJ1-5, reads SQTIHQWPATLVQPVGSPLSLECTVEGTSNPNLYWYRQAAGRGLQLLFYSVGIGQISSEVPQNLSASRPQDRQFILSSKKLLLSDSGFYLCACPHGDRDNQPQHFGDGTRLSIL.

CDR3 amino acids: CASSLATGTGKYGYTF. Here the CDR3 DNA reads TGTGCCAGCAGCTTAGCGACCGGGACAGGGAAATATGGCTACACCTTC. The chain is built from TRBV7-2 and TRBJ1-2; 9 bases map to TRBD1. Trimming removed 0 bases from V and 5 bases from J; junction bases left unmatched: 7. The CDR3 has 16 amino acids. Germline V lookup: CDR1 SGHTA, CDR2 FQGNSA.

This chain connects TRBV28 to TRBJ1-2; the D gene is possibly TRBD1 (6 bases). The CDR3 is 15 residues long. Between the trimmed V and J ends, which lost 4 bases and 3 bases, there was a span of 15 bases. Germline-derived CDR1 and CDR2 are MDHEN and SYDVKM. CDR3 region: CASSSSGAVHYGYTF. The CDR3 DNA is TGTGCCAGCAGTTCCTCAGGGGCGGTCCACTATGGCTACACCTTC.

The rearrangement joins TRBV28 to TRBJ2-3, with 9 positions matching TRBD2. This CDR3 has 17 residues. The junction had 10 bases not matched to a gene; V was cut back by 3 bases and J by 3 bases. Germline loops: CDR1 MDHEN, CDR2 SYDVKM. CDR3 protein: CASSLGISGRITDTQYF. In DNA form, the CDR3 reads TGTGCCAGCAGTTTGGGGATTAGCGGGAGAATAACAGATACGCAGTATTTT.

This chain joins TRBV5-1 and TRBJ2-3; TRBD2 matches 14 bases. CDR1 is SGHRS, CDR2 YFSETQ, per germline. Losses at the gene ends were 6 bases for V and 5 bases for J; bases not matched to a gene: 2. The CDR3 covers 14 residues. The DNA of the CDR3 is TGCGCCAGCACGGGACTAGCGGGAGTAGATACGCAGTATTTT. Its translation: CASTGLAGVDTQYF. Full variable domain (remainder filled in from reference TRBV5-1 and TRBJ2-3): KAGVTQTPRYLIKTRGQQVTLSCSPISGHRSVSWYQQTPGQGLQFLFEYFSETQRNKGNFPGRFSGRQFSNSRSEMNVSTLELGDSALYLCASTGLAGVDTQYFGPGTRLTVL.

The J gene is TRBJ2-6, the V gene TRBV23-1; 7 bases are a match to TRBD2. TRBV23-1 is noted as an ORF with a role that remains uncertain. The CDR3 sequence is 22 residues long. The V and J ends lost 9 bases and 0 bases, in that order; junction bases with no gene match: 26. CDR3 nucleotide sequence: TGCGCCAGTGTGGAGATAATGGCTAGCGGACCCCCTTGGGCCTCTGGGGCCAACGTCCTGACTTTC. The encoded protein is CASVEIMASGPPWASGANVLTF.

The chain couples TRBV18 to TRBJ1-6; TRBD1 aligns across 11 bases. Germline V gene data show CDR1 as KGHSH and CDR2 as LQKENI. The junction had 12 bases not matched to a gene; V was cut back by 3 bases and J by 11 bases. The CDR3 sequence is 17 residues long. CDR3 amino acids: CASSPNPGTGGRTPLHF. DNA for the CDR3: TGTGCCAGCTCACCCAACCCCGGGACAGGGGGAAGGACACCCCTCCACTTT.

CDR3 sequence: CASSLLEYNEQFF. The CDR3 DNA sequence: TGTGCCAGCAGTTTACTAGAGTACAATGAGCAGTTCTTC. The gene calls are TRBV12-3 or TRBV12-4 and TRBJ2-1; D is unresolved. V gave up 2 bases and J gave up 4 bases, with 6 bases separating them. The CDR3 covers 13 residues.

The gene calls are TRBV6-5 and TRBJ2-7; TRBD1 or TRBD2 may be the D gene (6 bases each). Trimming stripped 4 bases from V and 7 bases from J, with 23 bases between. Germline lookup yields CDR1 MNHEY and CDR2 SVGAGI. There are 16 residues in the CDR3. The CDR3 loop is CASSLGGAQGKGEQYF. For the CDR3, the DNA is TGTGCCAGCAGTTTGGGGGGCGCGCAGGGGAAAGGGGAGCAGTACTTC.

This chain links TRBV7-9 with TRBJ1-1; TRBD1 matches at 7 bases. Germline V gene lookup returns CDR1 SEHNR and CDR2 FQNEAQ (reference sequence). With V trimmed by 5 bases and J by 2 bases, 5 bases remained unmatched. There are 14 residues in the CDR3. The DNA of the CDR3 is TGTGCCAGCAGCCACCGGGACAGTAACACTGAAGCTTTCTTT. Translation: CASSHRDSNTEAFF. Using reference TRBV7-9 and TRBJ1-1 for the parts outside the CDR3, the full variable domain is DTGVSQNPRHKITKRGQNVTFRCDPISEHNRLYWYRQTLGQGPEFLTYFQNEAQLEKSRLLSDRFSAERPKGSFSTLEIQRTEQGDSAMYLCASSHRDSNTEAFFGQGTRLTVV.

The chain links TRBV28 to TRBJ1-5; D ambiguous. The CDR3 loop spans 15 amino acids. The germline V gene encodes CDR1 MDHEN and CDR2 SYDVKM. V was clipped by 5 bases and J by 1 base, with 12 bases between them. CDR3 sequence reads: CASSPPLGSNQPQHF. The DNA for the CDR3 is TGTGCCAGCAGTCCCCCTTTGGGGAGCAATCAGCCCCAGCATTTT. Full variable domain (rest looked up from reference TRBV28 and TRBJ1-5): DVKVTQSSRYLVKRTGEKVFLECVQDMDHENMFWYRQDPGLGLRLIYFSYDVKMKEKGDIPEGYSVSREKKERFSLILESASTNQTSMYLCASSPPLGSNQPQHFGDGTRLSIL.

CDR3 sequence reads: CASSTDFGDIYNEQFF. The CDR3 DNA is TGTGCCAGCAGCACCGATTTTGGGGACATTTACAATGAGCAGTTCTTC. The J gene is TRBJ2-1, the V gene TRBV9; the D gene is possibly TRBD1 (6 bases). This CDR3 comprises 16 residues. The V and J ends lost 4 bases and 4 bases respectively, with 18 bases between them. Germline loops: CDR1 SGDLS, CDR2 YYNGEE.

The chain couples TRBV2 to TRBJ2-6; 7 positions agree with TRBD2. The CDR3 sequence is 16 residues long. Trimming took 8 bases from V and 0 from J; bases not matched to a gene: 7. Germline CDR1 is SNHLY and CDR2 is FYNNEI. The CDR3 protein is CASFPGRVSGANVLTF. The CDR3 DNA is TGTGCCAGCTTCCCTGGGAGGGTCTCTGGGGCCAACGTCCTGACTTTC.

This chain links TRBV19 with TRBJ1-3; D is undetermined. The CDR3 is made up of 18 amino acids. The germline CDR1 and CDR2 sequences are LNHDA and SQIVND (reference sequence). Trimming shortened V by 6 bases and J by 0 bases, and 21 bases separated the two germline ends. In nucleotides, the CDR3 is TGTGCCAGTAGATCCGAGGTAATCACCTCCATCTCTGGAAACACCATATATTTT. Its translation is CASRSEVITSISGNTIYF.

The V call is TRBV5-4, the J call TRBJ2-2; unclear D gene. Germline V gives CDR1 SGHNT, CDR2 YYREEE (reference sequence). This CDR3 has 16 residues. The ends were cut back, 0 bases at V and 0 bases at J, with 9 bases in the middle. CDR3: CASSLAVQANTGELFF. The CDR3 DNA sequence: TGTGCCAGCAGCTTGGCGGTTCAGGCGAACACCGGGGAGCTGTTTTTT.

The chain recombines TRBV2 with TRBJ2-5; 10 nucleotides align to TRBD2. Trimming took 7 bases from V and 2 from J; bases not matched to a gene: 7. Germline V gene lookup returns CDR1 SNHLY and CDR2 FYNNEI. The CDR3 spans 15 residues. The CDR3 is CASTTSGMGQETQYF. DNA for the CDR3: TGTGCCAGCACCACTAGCGGGATGGGTCAAGAGACCCAGTACTTC.

J is TRBJ2-5 and V is TRBV14; TRBD2 agrees at 7 bases. After removal of 3 bases from V and 4 bases from J, the junction contained 17 bases not matched to a gene. This CDR3 spans 18 amino acids. Germline loops: CDR1 SGHDN, CDR2 FVKESK. In nucleotides, the CDR3 is TGTGCCAGCAGCCAGGGGATAATGAGAACGGGAGGCGGAGAGACCCAGTACTTC. Protein product: CASSQGIMRTGGGETQYF.